What follows are 22 T cell receptor beta chains derived from one specimen sequenced in a study of human T cells and chemical hapten exposure. TCRdb re-derived calls from the RACE reads in MiXCR, one entry per CDR3 protein. Of some 350,000 distinct CDR3 sequences in the sample, around 6% are singletons; the top ten hold about 5.6%. The time point denotes: patch test 2, 6 weeks after DPC sensitization. Treatment noted: therapeutic diphenylcyclopropenone sensitization with weekly scalp DPC. Specimen: whole blood, collected in connection with sensitization to the hapten diphenylcyclopropenone (DPC). These receptors were collected from a woman aged 18-35 years with alopecia areata. Some clones in this sample may be carry-over from other donors' samples.

V gene TRBV6-6 combines with J gene TRBJ2-6; 10 positions agree with TRBD1. Germline CDR1 reads MNHNY; CDR2 reads SVGAGI (reference sequence). The CDR3 spans 17 residues. Trimming at V came to 8 bases and at J to 0 bases, leaving 7 bases not matched to a gene. Here the CDR3 reads CASVGTGDISGANVLTF. CDR3 coding DNA: TGTGCCAGCGTGGGGACAGGGGACATCTCTGGGGCCAACGTCCTGACTTTC.

This clonotype has more than one count but fewer than ten. CDR3 in DNA: TGTGCCAGCAGCTTGGGCCACGGACGCTACGAGCAGTACTTC. Protein sequence: CASSLGHGRYEQYF. The V and J genes are TRBV5-6 and TRBJ2-7, with unresolved D. There are 14 residues in the CDR3. Germline V lookup: CDR1 SGHDT, CDR2 YYEEEE. V was pared by 0 bases and J by 3 bases, with 10 bases between.

The rearrangement uses TRBV5-5 and TRBJ1-1; D unclear. In germline, CDR1 is SGHKS, CDR2 YYEKEE (reference sequence). V lost 2 bases, J lost 2 bases, and 13 bases lay in between. CDR3 size: 15 residues. CDR3 DNA sequence: TGTGCCAGCAGCTTTTCCCCGCAGCAAAACACTGAAGCTTTCTTT. Its protein product is CASSFSPQQNTEAFF.

This clonotype was observed a single time. Just one base apart from a much larger clone, this may be a read error. The chain combines TRBV20-1 with TRBJ1-1, with TRBD1 matching 11 bases. The germline CDR1 and CDR2 sequences are DFQATT and SNEGSKA (reference sequence). This CDR3 has 12 amino acids. The CDR3 bases are TGCAGTGCTGAGGACAGGGGGCCTGAAGCTTACTTT. This gives the protein CSAEDRGPEAYF.

This clonotype has more than one count but fewer than ten. This chain joins TRBV2 and TRBJ1-3, with 9 bases matching TRBD1. With V trimmed by 7 bases and J by 4 bases, 11 bases remained unmatched. Germline CDR1 and CDR2: SNHLY and FYNNEI. The CDR3 loop spans 16 amino acids. In DNA, the CDR3 is TGTGCCAGCACCCCAAGGGGACAGGGAGCCGGAAACACCATATATTTT. Its translation: CASTPRGQGAGNTIYF.

This clonotype appeared many times. The rearrangement uses TRBV20-1 and TRBJ2-3, with D perhaps given as TRBD1 or TRBD2 (5 bases each). The CDR3 runs 16 residues. Trimming cost V 5 bases and J 0 bases, with 18 bases left between them. CDR1 and CDR2 (germline): DFQATT, SNEGSKA (reference sequence). The CDR3 DNA reads as TGCAGTGCTCTAGGATCCGGGACCTTTAGCACAGATACGCAGTATTTT. This encodes CSALGSGTFSTDTQYF.

This clonotype has only a few counts. The rearrangement links TRBV28 to TRBJ2-7; either TRBD1 or TRBD2 may supply D (5 bases each). Looked up from germline, CDR1 is MDHEN and CDR2 is SYDVKM. Trimming removed 7 bases at V and 4 bases at J, with 17 bases between. The CDR3 runs 14 residues. CDR3 amino acids: CASTAQGPGYEQYF. Written as DNA, the CDR3 is TGTGCCAGCACCGCTCAGGGACCCGGATACGAGCAGTACTTC.

This clonotype has more than one count but fewer than ten. The CDR3: CAISFTGGSMNTEAFF. The CDR3 region has the DNA TGTGCCATCAGCTTCACAGGGGGGTCCATGAACACTGAAGCTTTCTTT. The rearrangement links TRBV10-3 to TRBJ1-1; 8 bases match TRBD1. Trimming cost V 6 bases and J 0 bases; bases outside gene matches: 9. The CDR3 spans 16 residues. Germline V gene sequence: CDR1 ENHRY, CDR2 SYGVKD.

The sample holds many counts of this clonotype. This chain links TRBV20-1 with TRBJ1-5, with a weak D call TRBD1 (5 bases). The CDR3 is 14 amino acids. V dropped 6 bases and J dropped 0 bases, with 12 bases sitting between them. CDR1 is DFQATT, CDR2 SNEGSKA, per germline (reference sequence). For the CDR3, the DNA is TGCAGTGCGAAGGGACGGCTTAGCAATCAGCCCCAGCATTTT. Amino acid sequence: CSAKGRLSNQPQHF.

This clonotype was picked up many times. The V and J genes are TRBV7-9 and TRBJ1-1; D possibly corresponds to TRBD1 (5 bases). Germline CDR1 is SEHNR and CDR2 is FQNEAQ (reference sequence). Trimming left V 5 bases short and J 2 bases short, with 18 bases between. CDR3 length: 16 residues. The CDR3 DNA reads TGTGCCAGCAGCCGATTCCGGGGCGGGGCTAACACTGAAGCTTTCTTT. This codes for CASSRFRGGANTEAFF.

The chain employs TRBV29-1 and TRBJ2-3; no clear D. The CDR3 contains 13 residues. V lost 0 bases to trimming and J lost 3 bases, with 7 bases between them. Germline V gene sequence: CDR1 SQVTM, CDR2 ANQGSEA. The CDR3 spells CSVEDPATDTQYF. CDR3 coding DNA: TGCAGCGTTGAAGACCCAGCTACAGATACGCAGTATTTT.

This clonotype was seen only a few times. This chain connects TRBV7-6 to TRBJ2-2; no definite D call. V was trimmed by 2 bases and J by 0 bases, leaving 10 bases between them. Germline CDR1 SGHVS, CDR2 FNYEAQ. The CDR3 loop spans 16 amino acids. In nucleotides, the CDR3 is TGTGCCAGCAGCTTAATCACCAAAACGAACACCGGGGAGCTGTTTTTT. Residues: CASSLITKTNTGELFF.

The chain joins TRBV12-3 or TRBV12-4 to TRBJ1-5; D gene uncertain. The CDR3 has 14 amino acids. V shed 6 bases and J shed 1 base, with 10 bases lying between them. The CDR3 region is CASRDGSSNQPQHF. CDR3 DNA: TGTGCCAGCAGAGACGGATCGAGCAATCAGCCCCAGCATTTT.

This clonotype was recorded a few times. The chain joins TRBV10-3 to TRBJ2-1; D is possibly TRBD1 or TRBD2 (5 bases each). CDR1 ENHRY and CDR2 SYGVKD come from the germline V gene. There are 15 residues in the CDR3. V was pared by 0 bases and J by 10 bases, with 16 bases between. The DNA of the CDR3 is TGTGCCATCAGTGAGTCAAGGGACGGCGGTGGGGAGCAGTTCTTC. Its protein product is CAISESRDGGGEQFF.

This clonotype was counted between two and nine times. The chain recombines TRBV6-5 with TRBJ2-7; D is perhaps TRBD1 (5 bases). CDR3 size: 13 residues. Germline CDR1 and CDR2: MNHEY and SVGAGI. The V and J ends lost 11 bases and 2 bases respectively, with 16 bases between them. DNA of the CDR3: TGTGCCGCAGGCGGTAGGGGCGCCTACGAGCAGTACTTC. Translating it yields CAAGGRGAYEQYF.

In this sample, this clonotype turned up many times. This chain links TRBV6-5 with TRBJ1-1; D might be TRBD1 (5 bases). V lost 6 bases, J lost 0 bases, and 11 bases lay in between. The CDR3 covers 14 residues. Germline V gives CDR1 MNHEY, CDR2 SVGAGI. CDR3 bases: TGTGCCAGCAGGGGACGGTCCATGAACACTGAAGCTTTCTTT. Translation: CASRGRSMNTEAFF.

In its sample, this clonotype was seen a few times. The rearrangement uses TRBV11-2 and TRBJ1-1; D ambiguous. Trimming cost V 6 bases and J 7 bases, with 12 bases left between them. Germline V gene lookup returns CDR1 SGHAT and CDR2 FQNNGV. This CDR3 comprises 12 residues. CDR3 in DNA: TGTGCCAGCAGTTTTTGGGAGTTTGAAGCTTTCTTT. Protein product: CASSFWEFEAFF.

This clonotype has just a few counts. The J gene is TRBJ2-5, the V gene TRBV9; D perhaps matches TRBD2 (6 bases). The CDR3 spans 15 residues. Germline-derived CDR1 and CDR2 are SGDLS and YYNGEE. V was cut by 0 bases and J by 1 base, with 10 bases left in between. CDR3 loop: CASSVDGGTQETQYF. Written as DNA, the CDR3 is TGTGCCAGCAGCGTAGATGGCGGGACCCAAGAGACCCAGTACTTC.

This clonotype has just a few counts. The CDR3 nucleotides are TGTGCCAGCAGTTCGGGAGCGGGGGGGAGCCGCAATGAGCAGTTCTTC. Residues: CASSSGAGGSRNEQFF. The V gene is TRBV28, the J gene TRBJ2-1; 10 bases agree with TRBD2. The CDR3 totals 16 residues. With 4 bases clipped from V and 6 bases from J, the junction kept 9 bases outside the gene matches. Germline CDR1 reads MDHEN; CDR2 reads SYDVKM.

In its sample, this clonotype was seen a few times. The chain couples TRBV2 to TRBJ1-2, with D hard to call. The germline CDR1 and CDR2 sequences are SNHLY and FYNNEI. CDR3 length equals 15 residues. With 5 bases removed from V and 5 bases from J, the gap between germline ends came to 18 bases. CDR3 protein: CASSLLVDAVYGYTF. In DNA, the CDR3 is TGTGCCAGCAGTCTCCTAGTTGACGCTGTGTATGGCTACACCTTC.

This clonotype was found a few times. This sequence joins TRBV4-2 and TRBJ2-6; D is perhaps TRBD2 (5 bases). The germline V and J ends were trimmed by 1 base and 0 bases, with 10 bases remaining between them. There are 17 residues in the CDR3. Per the germline V gene, CDR1 is LGHNA and CDR2 is YNFKEQ. The CDR3 DNA follows: TGTGCCAGCAGCCAAGCCGGGGAGAGCTCTGGGGCCAACGTCCTGACTTTC. Protein: CASSQAGESSGANVLTF.

A few counts support this clonotype. This sequence joins TRBV19 and TRBJ1-5, with 9 bases fitting TRBD1. The CDR3 is 16 amino acids. Per germline, CDR1 LNHDA and CDR2 SQIVND (reference sequence). V gave up 5 bases and J gave up 7 bases; unmatched junction bases: 12. CDR3 in DNA: TGTGCCAGTAGTCCTCGAAACGACAGGGGGAGACAGCCCCAGCATTTT. This encodes CASSPRNDRGRQPQHF. Full variable domain (remainder filled in from reference TRBV19 and TRBJ1-5): DGGITQSPKYLFRKEGQNVTLSCEQNLNHDAMYWYRQDPGQGLRLIYYSQIVNDFQKGDIAEGYSVSREKKESFPLTVTSAQKNPTAFYLCASSPRNDRGRQPQHFGDGTRLSIL.